These 32 T cell receptor beta chains were sequenced from one sample in a study of beta chain features in type 1 diabetes. Expressed TCRB transcripts were sequenced because the isolated RNA had all been reverse transcribed beforehand. Repertoires were generated with immunoSEQ multiplex PCR, while TCRdb's copy carries only in-frame clones and drops some. Of hundreds of thousands of clones listed, approximately 15% are singletons. The sequenced material came from central memory CD4+ T cells from blood. These receptor sequences come from a man aged 25 to 40 in good health.

The chain joins TRBV4-1 to TRBJ1-1; 8 bases are a match to TRBD1. Germline V gives CDR1 MGHRA, CDR2 YSYEKL. The V and J ends lost 4 bases and 1 base, in that order; junction bases with no gene match: 5. The CDR3 length is 15 residues. The CDR3 sequence: CASSRGTGGNTEAFF. The CDR3 DNA sequence: TGCGCCAGCAGCCGGGGGACAGGCGGGAACACTGAAGCTTTCTTT.

This clone turned up a few times. The V and J genes are TRBV5-1 and TRBJ2-1; TRBD2 matches at 9 bases. Looked up from germline, CDR1 is SGHRS and CDR2 is YFSETQ. This CDR3 region has 14 residues. Trimming cost V 4 bases and J 8 bases; bases outside gene matches: 7. Here the CDR3 DNA reads TGCGCCAGCAGCCCGGGACTAGCAAGTTATGAGCAGTTCTTC. Residues: CASSPGLASYEQFF.

V usage is TRBV6-5 and J usage is TRBJ1-2, with TRBD1 identical over 10 bases. CDR3 length equals 14 residues. The V gene's germline CDR1 is MNHEY and CDR2 SVGAGI. V trimming: 0 bases; J trimming: 8 bases; junction bases outside the gene matches: 3. CDR3 in amino acids: CASSYSRQGAGYTF. CDR3 DNA: TGTGCCAGCAGTTACTCGCGACAGGGGGCCGGCTACACCTTC.

This clone was seen a few times. The rearrangement joins TRBV6-5 to TRBJ2-5, with 7 bases aligning to TRBD2. In germline, CDR1 is MNHEY, CDR2 SVGAGI. With V trimmed by 5 bases and J by 0 bases, 6 bases remained unmatched. The CDR3 is 15 residues long. This chain's CDR3 is CASSPTSGDQETQYF. CDR3 bases: TGTGCCAGCAGTCCGACCAGCGGGGACCAAGAGACCCAGTACTTC.

The rearrangement links TRBV27 to TRBJ2-5; perhaps D is TRBD1 or TRBD2 (5 bases each). Per the germline V gene, CDR1 is MNHEY and CDR2 is SMNVEV (reference sequence). The CDR3 is made up of 16 amino acids. The V end was cut by 2 bases, the J end by 8 bases, with 21 bases between. The DNA for the CDR3 is TGTGCCAGCAGTTTACCATTGGGGACCCCCTGGAGTACCCAGTACTTC. Amino acid sequence: CASSLPLGTPWSTQYF.

A note on this clone: This CDR3 is also generated by other DNA sequences in the sample. The chain employs TRBV30 and TRBJ2-1; perhaps TRBD2 as D (5 bases). The CDR3 length is 16 residues. Germline V gene data show CDR1 as GTSNPN and CDR2 as SVGIG (reference sequence). Trimming left V 0 bases short and J 0 bases short, with 12 bases between. The CDR3 loop is CAWSVLGLSSYNEQFF. The CDR3 nucleotides are TGTGCCTGGAGTGTACTAGGTTTGAGCTCCTACAATGAGCAGTTCTTC.

The V and J genes are TRBV6-4 and TRBJ2-3; TRBD2 matches 11 bases. V was pared by 2 bases and J by 2 bases, with 6 bases of the junction left unmatched. The CDR3 is 17 residues long. The germline CDR1 and CDR2 sequences are MRHNA and SNTAGT. CDR3: CASSDRGSGRATDTQYF. CDR3 bases: TGTGCCAGCAGTGACCGCGGTAGCGGGAGGGCCACAGATACGCAGTATTTT.

This clone was observed at least ten times. This rearrangement joins TRBV7-2 to TRBJ2-7, with D uncertain. CDR3 length: 13 amino acids. V gave up 4 bases and J gave up 0 bases, with 7 bases separating them. Germline V lookup: CDR1 SGHTA, CDR2 FQGNSA. As DNA, the CDR3 is TGTGCCAGCAGCTCGCGAGCCTCCTACGAGCAGTACTTC. This sequence encodes CASSSRASYEQYF.

The rearrangement uses TRBV11-2 and TRBJ2-1, with 8 bases matching TRBD2. The CDR3 runs to 14 residues. From germline, CDR1 is SGHAT and CDR2 FQNNGV. Losses at the gene ends were 4 bases for V and 9 bases for J; bases not matched to a gene: 8. CDR3: CASSSGTSVTEQFF. The CDR3 DNA is TGTGCCAGCAGCTCCGGGACTAGTGTCACTGAGCAGTTCTTC.

The rearrangement uses TRBV27 and TRBJ1-5, with D uncertain. Trimming removed 1 base at V and 2 bases at J, with 6 bases between. The CDR3 spans 14 residues. The V gene's germline CDR1 is MNHEY and CDR2 SMNVEV (reference sequence). CDR3 DNA: TGTGCCAGCAGTTTATTTTTTGGCAATCAGCCCCAGCATTTT. Its protein product is CASSLFFGNQPQHF.

V is TRBV5-6 and J is TRBJ1-1; D ambiguous. V dropped 0 bases and J dropped 5 bases, with 11 bases sitting between them. Per the germline V gene, CDR1 is SGHDT and CDR2 is YYEEEE. The CDR3 contains 14 residues. CDR3 sequence (DNA): TGTGCCAGCAGCTTGGTGGAGGGAGGTACTGAAGCTTTCTTT. It translates to CASSLVEGGTEAFF.

This clone has a handful of counts. The rearrangement joins TRBV4-2 to TRBJ1-1; D gene uncertain. The CDR3 totals 11 residues. Trimming stripped 4 bases from V and 5 bases from J, with 5 bases between. Germline V gene lookup returns CDR1 LGHNA and CDR2 YNFKEQ. Here the CDR3 reads CASSRETEAFF. The CDR3 nucleotides are TGTGCCAGCAGCCGTGAAACTGAAGCTTTCTTT.

V is TRBV6-4 and J is TRBJ1-3; possible D gene TRBD1, 6 bases. Trimming cost V 5 bases and J 0 bases, with 17 bases left between them. This CDR3 spans 17 amino acids. The germline V gene has CDR1 MRHNA and CDR2 SNTAGT. CDR3 sequence reads: CASSWSGDTLSGNTIYF. Written as DNA, the CDR3 is TGTGCCAGCAGTTGGTCCGGGGACACTCTCTCTGGAAACACCATATATTTT.

This clone was seen only a few times. CDR3: CASSPGQFYGYTF. The CDR3 DNA reads TGCGCCAGCAGCCCGGGACAGTTCTATGGCTACACCTTC. This chain links TRBV4-1 with TRBJ1-2; 7 bases fit TRBD1. CDR3 length: 13 amino acids. With V trimmed by 4 bases and J by 4 bases, 3 bases remained unmatched. In germline, CDR1 is MGHRA, CDR2 YSYEKL.

The chain couples TRBV10-3 to TRBJ1-6; possibly TRBD1 for D (6 bases). This CDR3 comprises 15 residues. Trimming removed 4 bases at V and 6 bases at J, with 13 bases between. CDR1 is ENHRY and CDR2 is SYGVKD in the germline V gene. The CDR3 sequence is CAISASSGVNSPLHF. The CDR3 DNA follows: TGTGCCATCAGTGCGTCCTCAGGGGTTAATTCACCCCTCCACTTT.

The chain carries TRBV9 and TRBJ2-3; D gene uncertain. Germline assignment: CDR1 SGDLS and CDR2 YYNGEE. This CDR3 is built from 14 residues. V was cut by 3 bases and J by 2 bases, with 10 bases left in between. The CDR3 loop reads CASSGATFTDTQYF. CDR3 nucleotides: TGTGCCAGCAGCGGGGCTACTTTCACAGATACGCAGTATTTT.

The V gene is TRBV7-2, the J gene TRBJ1-5; D is uncertain. V lost 2 bases, J lost 6 bases, and 11 bases lay in between. Looked up from germline, CDR1 is SGHTA and CDR2 is FQGNSA. The CDR3 extends over 14 amino acids. Written as DNA, the CDR3 is TGTGCCAGCAGCTTATCGTCGGGTATTCAGCCCCAGCATTTT. Translation: CASSLSSGIQPQHF.

V gene TRBV18 combines with J gene TRBJ1-1; the D gene is possibly TRBD1 (5 bases). V was trimmed by 5 bases and J by 2 bases, leaving 9 bases between them. CDR1 and CDR2 from the germline V gene are KGHSH and LQKENI. This CDR3 region has 13 residues. The chain's CDR3 is CASSRGYNTEAFF. The DNA for the CDR3 is TGTGCCAGCTCAAGGGGATACAACACTGAAGCTTTCTTT.

This clone was detected a few times. V gene TRBV20-1 combines with J gene TRBJ1-1; D not resolved. The germline CDR1 and CDR2 sequences are DFQATT and SNEGSKA (reference sequence). V lost 0 bases and J 5 bases, leaving 4 bases between the germline ends. This CDR3 is built from 11 residues. The CDR3 DNA is TGCAGTGCTAGAGATTCGACTGAAGCTTTCTTT. This codes for CSARDSTEAFF.

V usage is TRBV6-5 and J usage is TRBJ2-3; no clear D gene. V dropped 8 bases and J dropped 2 bases, with 11 bases sitting between them. Germline V gene data show CDR1 as MNHEY and CDR2 as SVGAGI. The CDR3 sequence is 13 residues long. The CDR3 protein is CASRRQTTDTQYF. The CDR3 nucleotides are TGTGCCAGCCGTAGACAAACCACAGATACGCAGTATTTT.

This clone was picked up a small number of times. The chain recombines TRBV6-5 with TRBJ2-3; 9 bases fit TRBD2. The CDR3 totals 15 residues. The V gene's germline CDR1 is MNHEY and CDR2 SVGAGI. The trim removed 8 bases at V and 4 bases at J, leaving 10 bases unmatched. The CDR3 region has the DNA TGTGCCAGCTGCTGCCCTAGCGGGGTAGCAGATACGCAGTATTTT. Translating gives CASCCPSGVADTQYF.

The chain uses TRBV2 and TRBJ2-5; 10 bases agree with TRBD2. This CDR3 contains 16 residues. V dropped 2 bases and J dropped 1; count of bases not matched to a gene: 4. Germline V CDR1 and CDR2: SNHLY, FYNNEI. The CDR3 nucleotides are TGTGCCAGCAGTGAATTACTAGCGGGGACCCAAGAGACCCAGTACTTC. It is translated as CASSELLAGTQETQYF.

This clone has a handful of counts. The chain carries TRBV7-2 and TRBJ2-1; 12 positions match TRBD2. V shed 7 bases and J 6 bases; nucleotides not matched to a gene: 13. Germline CDR1 SGHTA, CDR2 FQGNSA. The CDR3 loop spans 17 amino acids. DNA for the CDR3: TGTGCCAGCATAACTAGCGGGGGGTTAGTAAGCTCCAATGAGCAGTTCTTC. As protein: CASITSGGLVSSNEQFF. Based on the CDR3 plus reference TRBV7-2 and TRBJ2-1, the full variable domain is GAGVSQSPSNKVTEKGKDVELRCDPISGHTALYWYRQSLGQGLEFLIYFQGNSAPDKSGLPSDRFSAERTGGSVSTLTIQRTQQEDSAVYLCASITSGGLVSSNEQFFGPGTRLTVL.

This clone was seen only a few times. The gene calls are TRBV5-4 and TRBJ2-1; maybe TRBD2 (6 bases). This CDR3 comprises 15 residues. Per germline, CDR1 SGHNT and CDR2 YYREEE (reference sequence). V was trimmed by 4 bases and J by 5 bases, leaving 16 bases between them. The CDR3 spells CASSQDRGSDNEQFF. For the CDR3, the DNA is TGTGCCAGCAGCCAAGATCGGGGGAGCGACAATGAGCAGTTCTTC.

The chain is built from TRBV30 and TRBJ1-2; D not resolved. The CDR3 runs to 13 residues. Germline CDR1 reads GTSNPN; CDR2 reads SVGIG (reference sequence). V was trimmed by 0 bases and J by 2 bases, leaving 7 bases between them. The CDR3 loop reads CAWSVLANYGYTF. In nucleotides, the CDR3 is TGTGCCTGGAGTGTACTGGCAAACTATGGCTACACCTTC.

This clone was counted between two and nine times. The chain carries TRBV6-1 and TRBJ1-2, with D perhaps TRBD1 (6 bases). Trimming cost V 2 bases and J 4 bases, with 14 bases left between them. The CDR3 runs 15 residues. CDR1 MNHNS and CDR2 SASEGT come from the germline V gene. In DNA form, the CDR3 reads TGTGCCAGCAGTGAAACGGGTAGGGGGACCTATGGCTACACCTTC. It yields the protein CASSETGRGTYGYTF.

The sample holds a few counts of this clone. The V call is TRBV27, the J call TRBJ1-6; 8 positions match TRBD1. CDR3 length: 17 residues. Germline-derived CDR1 and CDR2 are MNHEY and SMNVEV (reference sequence). Trimming cost V 1 base and J 7 bases; bases outside gene matches: 9. The chain's CDR3 is CASSLWLGQGGNSPLHF. CDR3 in DNA: TGTGCCAGCAGTTTATGGCTCGGACAGGGCGGGAATTCACCCCTCCACTTT.

V gene TRBV27 combines with J gene TRBJ1-6, with D unclear. This CDR3 is 15 amino acids long. V lost 2 bases and J 6 bases, leaving 11 bases between the germline ends. Per the germline V gene, CDR1 is MNHEY and CDR2 is SMNVEV (reference sequence). As DNA, the CDR3 is TGTGCCAGCAGTTTACTCCACGCCGGTAATTCACCCCTCCACTTT. It is translated as CASSLLHAGNSPLHF.

In this sample, this clone turned up a few times. The V and J genes are TRBV28 and TRBJ1-1; D not resolved. Germline CDR1 and CDR2: MDHEN and SYDVKM. Trimming left V 11 bases short and J 4 bases short, with 17 bases between. The CDR3 is made up of 13 amino acids. The CDR3 bases are TGTGCCGGAGGAGGGAAGTCTGTCACTGAAGCTTTCTTT. It specifies CAGGGKSVTEAFF.

The table lists this clone with a few counts. This chain uses TRBV18 with TRBJ2-1, with 11 positions matching TRBD2. Germline-derived CDR1 and CDR2 are KGHSH and LQKENI. The CDR3 runs 15 residues. With 5 bases clipped from V and 5 bases from J, the junction kept 5 bases outside the gene matches. CDR3 coding DNA: TGTGCCAGCTCATCCCTGACTAGCGGGAACAATGAGCAGTTCTTC. Residues: CASSSLTSGNNEQFF.

CDR3 DNA sequence: TGTGCCAGCAGTGCTTCGGGACGGTTCAATCAGCCCCAGCATTTT. The encoded protein is CASSASGRFNQPQHF. V is TRBV6-5 and J is TRBJ1-5, with D tentatively TRBD1 (5 bases). The ends were cut back, 5 bases at V and 3 bases at J, with 14 bases in the middle. The CDR3 is 15 residues long. Germline V gives CDR1 MNHEY, CDR2 SVGAGI.

J is TRBJ2-1 and V is TRBV7-9; tentatively, D is TRBD1 (5 bases). The CDR3 is made up of 14 amino acids. V gave up 7 bases and J gave up 8 bases, with 18 bases separating them. Germline V CDR1 and CDR2: SEHNR, FQNEAQ (reference sequence). As DNA, the CDR3 is TGTGCCAGCACCTCAACCCAGGGTGGGTATGAGCAGTTCTTC. Its protein is CASTSTQGGYEQFF.